Presented here are 14 T cell receptor beta chains from one specimen sequenced in a study of blood T cells in healthy people across ages. The second PCR ran roughly 6 to 11 cycles with a sample-barcoded 5' primer and J-beta primers. TCRdb reprocessed the 5' RACE reads via MiXCR and lists one record per CDR3 protein. The sample has about 1.6 million distinct CDR3 sequences, 30% to 40% seen once. Sequenced input: blood. The receptor set was obtained from a woman aged 25 to 39 in good health.

This clonotype was observed a handful of times. The chain has TRBV29-1 and TRBJ2-3; 11 nucleotides agree with TRBD2. The CDR3 covers 16 residues. The V and J ends lost 5 bases and 4 bases, in that order; junction bases with no gene match: 11. Germline lookup yields CDR1 SQVTM and CDR2 ANQGSEA. Written as DNA, the CDR3 is TGCAGCGTTTCCGGGACTAGCGGTATGGGGGCAGATACGCAGTATTTT. Protein product: CSVSGTSGMGADTQYF.

About this clonotype itself: The junction does not match germline at one end; this may be a read error. The chain recombines TRBV20-1 with TRBJ1-2, with 8 bases aligning to TRBD1. CDR3 length equals 14 residues. Germline V CDR1 and CDR2: DFQATT, SNEGSKA (reference sequence). This CDR3 reads CSARDQGANYDYTF. Written as DNA, the CDR3 is TGCAGTGCTAGAGATCAGGGGGCTAACTATGACTACACCTTC.

This clonotype came up a few times. The J gene is TRBJ2-3, the V gene TRBV6-6, with D perhaps matching TRBD1 (5 bases). Germline V gene sequence: CDR1 MNHNY, CDR2 SVGAGI (reference sequence). V was shortened by 3 bases and J by 4 bases, with 14 bases between the two germline ends. The CDR3 has 15 residues. The CDR3 region is CASSYGDRDADTQYF. In nucleotides, the CDR3 is TGTGCCAGCAGTTATGGAGACAGAGACGCAGATACGCAGTATTTT.

The chain recombines TRBV20-1 with TRBJ2-1; no clear D gene. V lost 0 bases and J 10 bases, leaving 16 bases between the germline ends. The germline CDR1 and CDR2 sequences are DFQATT and SNEGSKA (reference sequence). This CDR3 spans 14 amino acids. DNA for the CDR3: TGCAGTGCTAGAGATCAGGTCTTTCGTCCCGAGCAGTTCTTC. It specifies CSARDQVFRPEQFF.

This clonotype appeared many times. The chain carries TRBV29-1 and TRBJ1-1, with D tentatively TRBD1 (6 bases). This CDR3 is 12 amino acids long. Germline assignment: CDR1 SQVTM and CDR2 ANQGSEA. V lost 3 bases and J lost 5, with 10 bases in between. The CDR3 DNA follows: TGCAGCGTTGAGCAGGGGAAGACTGAAGCTTTCTTT. It is translated as CSVEQGKTEAFF.

The chain carries TRBV20-1 and TRBJ2-7, with 11 positions matching TRBD2. The J call may be in error: the DNA end matches TRBJ2-5 better. The CDR3 sequence is 13 residues long. Germline lookup yields CDR1 DFQATT and CDR2 SNEGSKA (reference sequence). DNA of the CDR3: TGCAGTGCTAGGACTAGCGGGATGGAGACCCAGTACTTC. Its translation is CSARTSGMETQYF.

This clonotype was picked up a small number of times. The chain has TRBV12-3 or TRBV12-4 and TRBJ2-7; 11 bases are a match to TRBD2. The CDR3 is 21 amino acids. V shed 0 bases and J 0 bases; nucleotides not matched to a gene: 16. CDR3 loop: CASSLAPTSGGSTFNSYEQYF. CDR3 DNA: TGTGCCAGCAGTTTAGCCCCCACTAGCGGGGGCAGTACATTCAACTCCTACGAGCAGTACTTC.

Comment on this clonotype: A read error may account for a junction end that differs from germline. The chain uses TRBV13 and TRBJ2-1; D might be TRBD2 (6 bases). Germline V gives CDR1 PRHDT, CDR2 FYEKMQ (reference sequence). The CDR3 has 17 amino acids. CDR3 coding DNA: TGTACCAGCAGCTTCCGGGAAGGTAGCGGAGAATACAATGAGCAGTTCTTC. Amino acid sequence: CTSSFREGSGEYNEQFF.

The chain couples TRBV6-9 to TRBJ2-1, with 9 bases fitting TRBD2. Germline V gives CDR1 MNHGY, CDR2 SVAAGI. CDR3 length: 15 residues. V shed 5 bases, J shed 12 bases, and the junction held 14 bases outside the gene matches. This chain's CDR3 is CASSRRGGRSRGQFF. The DNA for the CDR3 is TGTGCCAGCAGTCGGCGGGGGGGCCGTTCCCGTGGGCAGTTCTTC.

The gene calls are TRBV10-3 and TRBJ1-1, with D maybe TRBD1 (6 bases). The CDR3 runs to 14 residues. Germline V gene lookup returns CDR1 ENHRY and CDR2 SYGVKD. V was trimmed by 4 bases and J by 0 bases, leaving 9 bases between them. The CDR3 protein is CAISVDSLNTEAFF. The CDR3 DNA follows: TGTGCCATCAGTGTGGACAGCTTGAACACTGAAGCTTTCTTT.

The chain recombines TRBV2 with TRBJ2-7, with D perhaps assigned TRBD1 or TRBD2 (5 bases each). The germline gives CDR1 SNHLY, CDR2 FYNNEI. This CDR3 region has 13 residues. The V and J ends lost 6 bases and 6 bases respectively, with 15 bases between them. Here the CDR3 DNA reads TGTGCCAGCAGCGCCGGGACCCCGGGCGAGCAGTACTTC. Its protein is CASSAGTPGEQYF.

This rearrangement joins TRBV5-1 to TRBJ1-1, with a tentative D call TRBD1 (5 bases). Trimming removed 4 bases from V and 8 bases from J, with 15 bases in between. The germline V gene has CDR1 SGHRS and CDR2 YFSETQ. The CDR3 runs 13 residues. The CDR3 DNA is TGCGCCAGCAGCCCTCAGGGAGGTGAGGAAGCTTTCTTT. This codes for CASSPQGGEEAFF.

The J gene is TRBJ2-1, the V gene TRBV7-2; 8 bases line up with TRBD2. The V segment lost 5 bases and the J segment 1 base; nucleotides outside the gene matches: 7. The germline V gene encodes CDR1 SGHTA and CDR2 FQGNSA. The CDR3 sequence is 16 residues long. This chain's CDR3 is CASSGRGGWSYNEQFF. CDR3 DNA sequence: TGTGCCAGCAGCGGTCGGGGGGGTTGGTCCTACAATGAGCAGTTCTTC.

This clonotype was picked up a small number of times. The chain uses TRBV7-6 and TRBJ1-2, with no clear D. V lost 4 bases and J lost 5, with 20 bases in between. The length of the CDR3 is 16 residues. Germline assignment: CDR1 SGHVS and CDR2 FNYEAQ. CDR3 region: CASSSEGSRILYGYTF. The CDR3 region has the DNA TGTGCCAGCAGCTCCGAGGGTTCTCGCATTCTTTATGGCTACACCTTC.